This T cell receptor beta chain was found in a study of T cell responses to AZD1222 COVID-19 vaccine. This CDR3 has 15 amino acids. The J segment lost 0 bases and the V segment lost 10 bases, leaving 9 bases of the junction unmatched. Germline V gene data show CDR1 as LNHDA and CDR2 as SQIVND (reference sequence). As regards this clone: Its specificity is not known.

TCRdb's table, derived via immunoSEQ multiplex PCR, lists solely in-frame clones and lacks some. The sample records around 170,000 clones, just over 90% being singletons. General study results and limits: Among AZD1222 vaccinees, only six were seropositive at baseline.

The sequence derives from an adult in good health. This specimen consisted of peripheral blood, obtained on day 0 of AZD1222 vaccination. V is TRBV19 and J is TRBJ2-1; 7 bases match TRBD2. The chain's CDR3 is CATTAGTTSYNEQFF. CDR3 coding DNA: TGTGCCACCACAGCCGGGACTACCTCCTACAATGAGCAGTTCTTC.